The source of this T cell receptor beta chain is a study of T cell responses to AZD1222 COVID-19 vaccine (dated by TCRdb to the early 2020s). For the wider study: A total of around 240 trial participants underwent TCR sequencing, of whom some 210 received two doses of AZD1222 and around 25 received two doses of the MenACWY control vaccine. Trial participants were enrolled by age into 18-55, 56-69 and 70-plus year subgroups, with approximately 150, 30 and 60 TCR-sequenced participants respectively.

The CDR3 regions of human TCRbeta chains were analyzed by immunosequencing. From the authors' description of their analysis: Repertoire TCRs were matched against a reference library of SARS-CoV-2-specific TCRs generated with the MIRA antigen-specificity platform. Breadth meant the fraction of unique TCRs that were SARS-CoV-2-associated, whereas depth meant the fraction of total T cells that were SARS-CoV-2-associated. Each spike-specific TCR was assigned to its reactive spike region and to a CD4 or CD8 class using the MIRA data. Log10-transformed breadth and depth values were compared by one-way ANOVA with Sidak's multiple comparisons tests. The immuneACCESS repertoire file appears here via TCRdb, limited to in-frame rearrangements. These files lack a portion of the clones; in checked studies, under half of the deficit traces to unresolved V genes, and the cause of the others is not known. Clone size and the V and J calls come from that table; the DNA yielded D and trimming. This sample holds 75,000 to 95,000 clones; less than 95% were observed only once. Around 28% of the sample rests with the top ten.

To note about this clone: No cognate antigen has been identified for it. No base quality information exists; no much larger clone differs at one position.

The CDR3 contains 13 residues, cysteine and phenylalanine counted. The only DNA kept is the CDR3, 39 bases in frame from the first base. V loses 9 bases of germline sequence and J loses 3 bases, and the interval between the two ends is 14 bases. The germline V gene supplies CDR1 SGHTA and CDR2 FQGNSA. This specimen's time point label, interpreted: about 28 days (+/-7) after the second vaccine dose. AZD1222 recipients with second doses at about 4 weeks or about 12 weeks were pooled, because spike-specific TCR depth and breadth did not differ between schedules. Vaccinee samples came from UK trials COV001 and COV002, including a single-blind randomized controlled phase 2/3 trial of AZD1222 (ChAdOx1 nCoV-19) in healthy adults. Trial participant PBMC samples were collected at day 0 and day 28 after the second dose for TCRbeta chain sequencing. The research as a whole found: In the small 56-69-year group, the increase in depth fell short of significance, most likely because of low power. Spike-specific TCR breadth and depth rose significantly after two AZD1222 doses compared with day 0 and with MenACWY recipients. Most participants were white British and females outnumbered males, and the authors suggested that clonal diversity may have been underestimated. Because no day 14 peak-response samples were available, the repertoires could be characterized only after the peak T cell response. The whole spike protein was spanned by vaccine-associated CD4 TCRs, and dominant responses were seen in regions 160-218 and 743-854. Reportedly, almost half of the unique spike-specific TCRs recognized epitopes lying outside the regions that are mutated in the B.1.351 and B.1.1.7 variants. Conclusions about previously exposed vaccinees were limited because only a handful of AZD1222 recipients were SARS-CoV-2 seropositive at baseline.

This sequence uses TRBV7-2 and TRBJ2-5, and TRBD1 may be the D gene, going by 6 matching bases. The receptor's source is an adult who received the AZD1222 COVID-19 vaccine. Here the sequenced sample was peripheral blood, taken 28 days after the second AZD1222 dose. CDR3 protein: CASLITGKETQYF. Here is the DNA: TGTGCCAGTTTGATAACAGGGAAAGAGACCCAGTACTTC.